The entry below gives a single T cell receptor beta chain sequence along with its context. This entry is derived from a study of blood T cell repertoires in COVID-19. In the study overall: Some COVID-19 samples were acute and others convalescent; all came from the United States, Italy and Spain. Sources were T cells, B-cell-depleted T cells, or PBMCs; the material itself was cDNA or gDNA.

In the study's own analysis: Cell counts per sample came from amplifying reference gene primers. TCRdb keeps only in-frame clones here, not all; method: immunoSEQ multiplex PCR. V and J calls and clone size are those listed in that table; D and trimming were worked out from the DNA. The sample lists 75,000 to 100,000 clones, roughly 88% seen once, with about 6.7% in the top ten. V was pared by 2 bases and J by 8 bases, with 15 bases between. The CDR3 is 13 amino acids. In germline, CDR1 is GTSNPN, CDR2 SVGIG (reference sequence). The receptor's source is a man aged 65-85 years with acute or convalescent COVID-19. The chain recombines TRBV30 with TRBJ1-2; D is unclear. The sample taken for sequencing was peripheral blood. The CDR3 loop reads CAWSIAGWRGYTF. CDR3 DNA: TGTGCCTGGAGTATCGCGGGCTGGCGGGGCTACACCTTC.